The 3 T cell receptor beta chains presented below share a single source sample, sequenced in a study of CD8+ T cells in alopecia areata. Investigators isolated RNA and reverse transcribed it into cDNA to act as the sequencing template. This table comes from immunoSEQ multiplex PCR, and its TCRdb copy is limited to in-frame clones, with some not included. The table shows roughly 180,000 clones, with roughly 63% occurring only once. This specimen consisted of CD4+ T cells sorted from blood, obtained at week 0. The receptors originated from a human donor with alopecia areata.

The V gene is TRBV30, the J gene TRBJ1-2; 7 bases align to TRBD1. The CDR3 contains 16 residues. Germline V gene lookup returns CDR1 GTSNPN and CDR2 SVGIG (reference sequence). Germline trimming cut 0 bases from V and 4 bases from J; bases unmatched to any gene: 11. The CDR3 nucleotides are TGTGCCTGGAGTGTACCGGGAGGGGGCTCTTTCTATGGCTACACCTTC. Translated: CAWSVPGGGSFYGYTF.

The chain combines TRBV12-5 with TRBJ2-1; D may correspond to TRBD1 or TRBD2 (6 bases each). Trimming left V 0 bases short and J 6 bases short, with 12 bases between. This CDR3 region has 15 residues. Looked up from germline, CDR1 is LGHNT and CDR2 is FRNRAP. The CDR3 region has the DNA TGTGCTAGTGGTTTGGTTGGGGGGCTGGGCAATGAGCAGTTCTTC. Amino acids: CASGLVGGLGNEQFF.

This chain uses TRBV2 with TRBJ2-3, with D unclear. The V gene lost 4 bases and the J gene lost 1 base, with 12 bases spanning the gap. Germline V gives CDR1 SNHLY, CDR2 FYNNEI. The CDR3 is 15 residues long. In DNA form, the CDR3 reads TGTGCCAGCAGTGTCGACTCGCCGGGCACAGATACGCAGTATTTT. Translated: CASSVDSPGTDTQYF. Drawing the rest from reference TRBV2 and TRBJ2-3, the complete variable domain is EPEVTQTPSHQVTQMGQEVILRCVPISNHLYFYWYRQILGQKVEFLVSFYNNEISEKSEIFDDQFSVERPDGSNFTLKIRSTKLEDSAMYFCASSVDSPGTDTQYFGPGTRLTVL.